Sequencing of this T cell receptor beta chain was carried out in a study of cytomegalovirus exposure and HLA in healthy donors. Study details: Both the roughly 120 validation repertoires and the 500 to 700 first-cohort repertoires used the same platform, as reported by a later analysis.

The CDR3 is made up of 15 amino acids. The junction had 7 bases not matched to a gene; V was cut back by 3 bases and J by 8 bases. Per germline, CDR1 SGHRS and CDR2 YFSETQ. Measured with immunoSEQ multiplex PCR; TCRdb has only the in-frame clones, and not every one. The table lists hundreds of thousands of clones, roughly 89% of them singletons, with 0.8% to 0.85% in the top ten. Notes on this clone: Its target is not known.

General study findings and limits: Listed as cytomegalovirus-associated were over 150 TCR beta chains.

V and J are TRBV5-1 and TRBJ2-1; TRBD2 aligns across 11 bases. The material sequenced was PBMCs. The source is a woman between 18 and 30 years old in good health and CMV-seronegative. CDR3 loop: CASSSQTSGVHEQFF. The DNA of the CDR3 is TGCGCCAGCAGCTCTCAGACTAGCGGGGTACATGAGCAGTTCTTC. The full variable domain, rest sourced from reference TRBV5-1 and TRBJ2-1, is KAGVTQTPRYLIKTRGQQVTLSCSPISGHRSVSWYQQTPGQGLQFLFEYFSETQRNKGNFPGRFSGRQFSNSRSEMNVSTLELGDSALYLCASSSQTSGVHEQFFGPGTRLTVL.